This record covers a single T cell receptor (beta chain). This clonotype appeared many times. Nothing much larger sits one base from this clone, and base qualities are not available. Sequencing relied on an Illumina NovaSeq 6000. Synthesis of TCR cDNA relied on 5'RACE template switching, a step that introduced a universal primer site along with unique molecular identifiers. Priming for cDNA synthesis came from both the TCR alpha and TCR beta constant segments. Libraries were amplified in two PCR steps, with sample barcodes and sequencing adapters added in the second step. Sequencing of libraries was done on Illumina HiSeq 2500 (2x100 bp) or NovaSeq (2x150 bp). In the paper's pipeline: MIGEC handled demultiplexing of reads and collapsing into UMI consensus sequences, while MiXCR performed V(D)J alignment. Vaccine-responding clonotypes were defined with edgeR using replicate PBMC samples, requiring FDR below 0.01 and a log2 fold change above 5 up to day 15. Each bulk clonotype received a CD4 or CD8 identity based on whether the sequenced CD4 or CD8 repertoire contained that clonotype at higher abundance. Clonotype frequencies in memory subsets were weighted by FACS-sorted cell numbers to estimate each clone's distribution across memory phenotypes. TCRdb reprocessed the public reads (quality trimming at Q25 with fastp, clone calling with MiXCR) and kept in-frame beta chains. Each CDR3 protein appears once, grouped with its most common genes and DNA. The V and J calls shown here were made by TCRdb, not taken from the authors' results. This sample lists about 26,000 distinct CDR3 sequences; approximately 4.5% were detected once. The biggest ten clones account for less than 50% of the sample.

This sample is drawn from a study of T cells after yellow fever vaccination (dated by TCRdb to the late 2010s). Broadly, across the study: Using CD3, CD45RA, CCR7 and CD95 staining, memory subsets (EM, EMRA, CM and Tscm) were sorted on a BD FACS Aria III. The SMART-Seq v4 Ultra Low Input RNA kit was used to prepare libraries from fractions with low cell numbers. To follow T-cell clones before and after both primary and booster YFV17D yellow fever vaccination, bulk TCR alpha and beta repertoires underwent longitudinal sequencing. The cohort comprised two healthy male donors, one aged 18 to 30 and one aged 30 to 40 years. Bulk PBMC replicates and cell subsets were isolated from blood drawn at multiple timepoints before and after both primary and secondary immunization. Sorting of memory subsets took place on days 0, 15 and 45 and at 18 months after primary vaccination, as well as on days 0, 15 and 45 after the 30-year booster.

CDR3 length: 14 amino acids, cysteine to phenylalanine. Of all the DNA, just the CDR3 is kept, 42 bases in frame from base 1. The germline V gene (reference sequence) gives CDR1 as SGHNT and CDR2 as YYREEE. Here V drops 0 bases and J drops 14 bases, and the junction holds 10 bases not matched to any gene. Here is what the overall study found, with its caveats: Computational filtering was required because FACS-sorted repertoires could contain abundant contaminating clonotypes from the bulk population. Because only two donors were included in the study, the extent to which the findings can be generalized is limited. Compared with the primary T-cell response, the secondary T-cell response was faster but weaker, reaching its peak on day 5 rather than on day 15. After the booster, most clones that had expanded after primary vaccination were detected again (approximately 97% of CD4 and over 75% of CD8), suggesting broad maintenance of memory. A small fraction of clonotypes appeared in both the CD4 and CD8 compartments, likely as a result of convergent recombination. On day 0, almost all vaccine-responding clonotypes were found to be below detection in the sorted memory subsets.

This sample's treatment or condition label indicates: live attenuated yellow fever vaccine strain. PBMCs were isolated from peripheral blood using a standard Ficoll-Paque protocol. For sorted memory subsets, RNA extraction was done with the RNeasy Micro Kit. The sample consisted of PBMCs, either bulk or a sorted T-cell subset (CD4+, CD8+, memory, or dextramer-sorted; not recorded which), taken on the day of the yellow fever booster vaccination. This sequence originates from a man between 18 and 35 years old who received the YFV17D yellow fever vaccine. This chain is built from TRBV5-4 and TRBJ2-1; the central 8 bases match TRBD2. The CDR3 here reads CASSLESGGGRKFF. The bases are TGTGCCAGCAGCTTGGAATCCGGCGGGGGGCGGAAGTTCTTC.